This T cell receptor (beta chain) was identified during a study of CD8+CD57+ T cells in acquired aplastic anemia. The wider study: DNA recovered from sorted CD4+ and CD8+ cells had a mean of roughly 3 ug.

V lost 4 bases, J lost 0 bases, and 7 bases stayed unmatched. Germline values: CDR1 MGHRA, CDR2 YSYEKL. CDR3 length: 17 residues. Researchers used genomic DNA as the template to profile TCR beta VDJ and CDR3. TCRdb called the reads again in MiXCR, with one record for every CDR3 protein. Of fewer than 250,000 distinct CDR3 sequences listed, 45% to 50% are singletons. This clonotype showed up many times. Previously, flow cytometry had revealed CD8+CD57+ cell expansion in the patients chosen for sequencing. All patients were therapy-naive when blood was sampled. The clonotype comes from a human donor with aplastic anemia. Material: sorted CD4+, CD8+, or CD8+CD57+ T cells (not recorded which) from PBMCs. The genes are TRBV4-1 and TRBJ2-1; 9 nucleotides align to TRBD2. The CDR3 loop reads CASSLKRGDLSYNEQFF. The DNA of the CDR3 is TGCGCCAGCAGCCTCAAGCGGGGGGACCTCTCCTACAATGAGCAGTTCTTC.